This T cell receptor (beta chain) was identified during a study of T cell clonality in common variable immunodeficiency (dated by TCRdb to about 2015). Relative to germline, V is missing 4 bases and J is missing 7 bases, with 9 bases of the junction outside any gene match. CDR1 and CDR2 were assigned from the germline V gene as SGHDT and YYEEEE. Inclusive of the bounding cysteine and phenylalanine, the CDR3 is 15 residues long. Part of the CDR3 DNA is given, 36 bases translated from base 1. In this sample, this clone turned up many times. Its antigen is still unknown. The sequence runs out 3 residues before the end of the CDR3; the remainder is reconstructed from the germline J gene. Study-wide conclusions, independent of this receptor: Healthy controls shared more TCRbeta clones with each other than CVID subjects shared among themselves (p < 0.0001). Patient heterogeneity within the CVID cohort put limits on correlating repertoire features with clinical complications. Fewer deletions and N-nucleotide insertions were reportedly observed in CVID TCRbeta sequences, and highly modified clones with 13 or more V deletions were reportedly absent from CVID TCRbeta sequences. Increased TCRbeta clonality was found in CVID subjects compared with healthy controls (t-test p = 0.018), with the increase being most characteristic of about a third of subjects. According to the authors, finding the cause of the higher clonality in CVID would require sequencing the repertoires of T cell subpopulations. Despite equal DNA input, controls averaged roughly 84,000 unique sequences per sample versus around 32,000 in CVID samples.

Most of the CVID patients and most of the healthy controls were of Caucasian heritage. Heparinized peripheral whole blood samples of about 4.5 to 8.5 ml were obtained from each donor. Genomic DNA from adults with common variable immune deficiency (CVID) and from healthy adult controls was the source for sequencing TCRbeta CDR3 repertoires. There were around 22 healthy adult volunteers in the control group (around twelve female and 10 male), ranging in age from roughly 20 to 70 years, with a mean age of around 36. Diluted blood was density-centrifuged over Hypaque 1077 or Ficoll-Paque to isolate peripheral blood mononuclear cells. Genomic DNA was extracted from unsorted mononuclear cells by Qiagen column purification or by a centrifugation-based method. For sequencing input, CVID and control samples contributed equivalent amounts of genomic DNA. For every sample, a 60 bp segment covering the rearranged TCRbeta CDR3 region was amplified and then sequenced. The immunoSEQ assay, a bias-corrected multiplex PCR with high-throughput sequencing, was employed for TCRbeta amplification. Per the source publication's procedure: Every unique nucleotide sequence counted as a clone and was annotated with V, D and J genes, copy number and frequency. Sequences were labeled productive if in frame, and non-productive if out of frame or containing stop codons. Clonality was calculated from Shannon's entropy as previously described. The predicted amino acid sequences of productive clones were used to derive the mean CDR3 Kyte-Doolittle hydropathy. Scaled V gene usage was hierarchically clustered using Manhattan distance and complete linkage with the R hclust function. Sharing of clones by CDR3 amino acid sequence was evaluated by resampling 12 repertoires per group over 100 rounds. The repertoires were searched for about 70 published EBV-specific and some 250 published CMV-specific TCRbeta sequences. Two CVID samples that yielded fewer than 10,000 sequences were excluded from the analysis, so approximately 40 CVID repertoires were retained. TCRdb re-hosts the immuneACCESS table, in-frame sequences only. Its copies lack some clones; in the studies checked, an unresolved V gene accounts for under half of them, and the cause for the rest is not known. That table is the source of V, J and clone size, and D and trimming were worked out from the DNA. Listed for this sample are under 45,000 clones, none observed only a single time. 3% to 4.5% of the sample is taken by the ten largest.

This clonotype was sampled from a person aged 18 to 69 in good health. Sample: peripheral blood mononuclear cells. Recombination joined TRBV5-6 with TRBJ2-2, with 8 bases in between that match TRBD1. Partial CDR3 DNA: TGTGCCAGCAGCATCGTGCAGGGGGCGGGCGGGGAG. It is translated as CASSIVQGAGGE. The CDR3 in full is CASSIVQGAGGELFF.